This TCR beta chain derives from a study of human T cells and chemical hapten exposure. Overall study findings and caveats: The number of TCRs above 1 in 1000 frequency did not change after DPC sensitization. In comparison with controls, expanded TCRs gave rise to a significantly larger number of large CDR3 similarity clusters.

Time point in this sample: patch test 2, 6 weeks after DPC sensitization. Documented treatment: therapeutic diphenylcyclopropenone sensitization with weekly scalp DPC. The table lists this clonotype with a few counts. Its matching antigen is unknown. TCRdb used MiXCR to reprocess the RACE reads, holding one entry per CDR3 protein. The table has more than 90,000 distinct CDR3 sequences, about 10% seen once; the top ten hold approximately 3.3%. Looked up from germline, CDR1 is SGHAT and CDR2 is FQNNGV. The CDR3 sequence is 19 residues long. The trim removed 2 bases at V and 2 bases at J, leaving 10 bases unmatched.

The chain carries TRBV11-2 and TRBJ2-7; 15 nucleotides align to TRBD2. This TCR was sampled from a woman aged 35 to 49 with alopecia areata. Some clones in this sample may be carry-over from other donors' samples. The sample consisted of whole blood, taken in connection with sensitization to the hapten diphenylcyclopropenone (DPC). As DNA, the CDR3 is TGTGCCAGCAGCTTATACGGGACTAGCGGGAGGAGAGGTGCCTACGAGCAGTACTTC. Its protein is CASSLYGTSGRRGAYEQYF.